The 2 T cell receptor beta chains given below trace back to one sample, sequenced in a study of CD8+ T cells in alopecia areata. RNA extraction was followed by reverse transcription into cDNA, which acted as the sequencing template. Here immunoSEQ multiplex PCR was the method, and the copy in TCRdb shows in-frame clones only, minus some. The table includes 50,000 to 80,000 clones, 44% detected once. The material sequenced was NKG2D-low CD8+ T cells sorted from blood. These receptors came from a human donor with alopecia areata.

The CDR3: CASSSDRIPYEQYF. The CDR3 DNA sequence: TGTGCCAGCAGCTCGGACCGGATACCCTACGAGCAGTACTTC. This rearrangement joins TRBV7-9 to TRBJ2-7; D unclear. Germline CDR1 and CDR2: SEHNR and FQNEAQ (reference sequence). The CDR3 is 14 residues long. The V end was cut by 4 bases, the J end by 2 bases, with 12 bases between.

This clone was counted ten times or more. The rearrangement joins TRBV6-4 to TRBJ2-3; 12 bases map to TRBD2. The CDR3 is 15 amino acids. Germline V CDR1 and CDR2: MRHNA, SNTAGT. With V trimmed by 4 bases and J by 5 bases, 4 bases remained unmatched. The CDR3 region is CASSASGGAVDTQYF. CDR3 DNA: TGTGCCAGCAGTGCTAGCGGGGGGGCCGTAGATACGCAGTATTTT.